Included here is one T cell receptor (beta chain) sequence, with context. Its specificity is unknown. Use of 60 Vbeta and 13 Jbeta primers characterized the PCR. As originally analysed: The count from a later analysis was about 80 million unique TCR beta chains, approximately 9.9 million of them shared. Assay: immunoSEQ multiplex PCR; the TCRdb copy retains only in-frame clones and omits some. V, J and clone size were drawn from that table, and D and trimming were deduced from the DNA. The sample lists 130,000 to 150,000 clones; 79% were seen once. These data are taken from a study of cytomegalovirus exposure and HLA in healthy donors. With 1 base clipped from V and 0 bases from J, the junction kept 5 bases outside the gene matches. Germline CDR1 MNHEY, CDR2 SMNVEV (reference sequence). This CDR3 is 18 amino acids long. General study points: Cytomegalovirus-associated TCR beta chains were listed, numbering approximately 150. The authors confirmed in vitro that a few CMV-associated chains were specific for CMV antigens.

The chain joins TRBV27 to TRBJ2-6; 8 nucleotides agree with TRBD1. Sequenced input: PBMCs. The TCR was taken from a female donor in good health and CMV-seronegative. In DNA, the CDR3 is TGTGCCAGCAGTTTATTTCGGACAGGGACCTCTGGGGCCAACGTCCTGACTTTC. It translates to CASSLFRTGTSGANVLTF.